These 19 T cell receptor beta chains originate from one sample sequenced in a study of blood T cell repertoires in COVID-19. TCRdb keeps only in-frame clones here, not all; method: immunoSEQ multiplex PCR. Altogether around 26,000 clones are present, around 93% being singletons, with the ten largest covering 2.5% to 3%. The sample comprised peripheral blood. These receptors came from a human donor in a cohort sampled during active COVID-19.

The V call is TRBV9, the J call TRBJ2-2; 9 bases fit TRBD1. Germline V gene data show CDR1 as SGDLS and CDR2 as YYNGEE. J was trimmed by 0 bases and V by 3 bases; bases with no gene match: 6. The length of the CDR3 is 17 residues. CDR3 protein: CASSARRTGANTGELFF. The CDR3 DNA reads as TGTGCCAGCAGCGCGCGGCGGACAGGGGCGAACACCGGGGAGCTGTTTTTT.

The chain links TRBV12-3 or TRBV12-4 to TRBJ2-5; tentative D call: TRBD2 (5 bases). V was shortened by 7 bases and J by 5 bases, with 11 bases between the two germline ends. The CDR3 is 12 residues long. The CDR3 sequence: CASKSSFETQYF. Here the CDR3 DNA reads TGTGCCAGCAAGTCTAGCTTCGAGACCCAGTACTTC.

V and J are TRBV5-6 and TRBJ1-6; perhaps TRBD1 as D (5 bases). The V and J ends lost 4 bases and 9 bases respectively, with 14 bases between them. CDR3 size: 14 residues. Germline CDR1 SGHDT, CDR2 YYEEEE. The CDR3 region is CASSPGGGFSPLHF. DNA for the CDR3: TGTGCCAGCAGCCCCGGGGGGGGTTTTTCACCCCTCCACTTT.

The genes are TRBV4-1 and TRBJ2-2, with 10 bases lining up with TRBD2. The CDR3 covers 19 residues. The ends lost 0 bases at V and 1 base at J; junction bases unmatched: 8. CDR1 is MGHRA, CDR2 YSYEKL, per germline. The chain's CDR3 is CASSQEKASGGKNTGELFF. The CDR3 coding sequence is TGCGCCAGCAGCCAAGAGAAAGCTAGCGGGGGAAAGAACACCGGGGAGCTGTTTTTT.

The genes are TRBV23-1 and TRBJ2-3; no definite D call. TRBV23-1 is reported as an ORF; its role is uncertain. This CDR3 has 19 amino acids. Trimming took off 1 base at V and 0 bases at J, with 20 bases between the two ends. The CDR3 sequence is CASSQYCSRVQRSTDTQYF. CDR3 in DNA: TGCGCCAGCAGTCAATACTGTTCTCGGGTCCAGCGAAGCACAGATACGCAGTATTTT.

Written as DNA, the CDR3 is TGTGCCAGCAACTCCGGGACAGGGTCTGGGGCCAACGTCCTGACTTTC. This codes for CASNSGTGSGANVLTF. The gene calls are TRBV9 and TRBJ2-6; 9 positions match TRBD1. The CDR3 sequence is 16 residues long. The germline CDR1 and CDR2 sequences are SGDLS and YYNGEE. J was trimmed by 1 base and V by 6 bases; bases with no gene match: 5. The variable domain in full, with the rest retrieved from reference TRBV9 and TRBJ2-6, is DSGVTQTPKHLITATGQRVTLRCSPRSGDLSVYWYQQSLDQGLQFLIQYYNGEERAKGNILERFSAQQFPDLHSELNLSSLELGDSALYFCASNSGTGSGANVLTFGAGSRLTVL.

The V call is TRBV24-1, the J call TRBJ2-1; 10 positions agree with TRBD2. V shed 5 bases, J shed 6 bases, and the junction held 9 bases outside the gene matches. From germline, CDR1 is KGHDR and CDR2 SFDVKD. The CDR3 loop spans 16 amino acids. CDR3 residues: CATSVVAGGGFNEQFF. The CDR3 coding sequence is TGTGCCACCAGTGTTGTAGCGGGGGGCGGCTTCAATGAGCAGTTCTTC.

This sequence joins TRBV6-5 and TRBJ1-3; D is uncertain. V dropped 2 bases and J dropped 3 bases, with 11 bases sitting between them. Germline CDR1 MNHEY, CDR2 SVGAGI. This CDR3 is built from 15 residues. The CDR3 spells CASSYTRSGGNTIYF. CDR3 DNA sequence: TGTGCCAGCAGTTACACCCGCTCCGGTGGAAACACCATATATTTT.

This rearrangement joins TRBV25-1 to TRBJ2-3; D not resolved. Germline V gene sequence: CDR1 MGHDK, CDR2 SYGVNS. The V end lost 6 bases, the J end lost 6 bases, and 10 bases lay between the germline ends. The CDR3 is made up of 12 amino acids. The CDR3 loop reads CASRPQSDTQYF. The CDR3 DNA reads TGTGCCAGCAGACCACAGTCCGATACGCAGTATTTT. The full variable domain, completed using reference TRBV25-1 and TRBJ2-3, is EADIYQTPRYLVIGTGKKITLECSQTMGHDKMYWYQQDPGMELHLIHYSYGVNSTEKGDLSSESTVSRIRTEHFPLTLESARPSHTSQYLCASRPQSDTQYFGPGTRLTVL.

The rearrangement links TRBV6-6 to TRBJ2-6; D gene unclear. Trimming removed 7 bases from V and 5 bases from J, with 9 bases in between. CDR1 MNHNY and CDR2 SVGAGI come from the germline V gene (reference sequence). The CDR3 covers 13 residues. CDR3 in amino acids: CASTGLRANVLTF. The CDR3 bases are TGTGCCAGCACCGGTCTTCGGGCCAACGTCCTGACTTTC.

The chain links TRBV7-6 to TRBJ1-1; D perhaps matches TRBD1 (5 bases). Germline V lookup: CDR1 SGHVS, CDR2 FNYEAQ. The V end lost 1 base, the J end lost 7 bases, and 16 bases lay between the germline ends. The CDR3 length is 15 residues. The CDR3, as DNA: TGTGCCAGCAGCTTAGGAGGTCGGCTAGGGGTTGAAGCTTTCTTT. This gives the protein CASSLGGRLGVEAFF.

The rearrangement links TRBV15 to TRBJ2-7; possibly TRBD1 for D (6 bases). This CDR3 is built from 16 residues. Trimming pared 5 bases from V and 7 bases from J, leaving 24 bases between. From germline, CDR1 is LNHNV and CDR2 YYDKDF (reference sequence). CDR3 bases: TGTGCCACCAGCCAATTCGAGGGACACCGACCTACGGAGCAGTACGTC. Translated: CATSQFEGHRPTEQYV.

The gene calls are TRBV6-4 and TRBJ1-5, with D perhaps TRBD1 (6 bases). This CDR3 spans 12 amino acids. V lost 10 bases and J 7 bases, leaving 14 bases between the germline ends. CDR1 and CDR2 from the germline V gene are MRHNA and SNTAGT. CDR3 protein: CANPGEGQPQHF. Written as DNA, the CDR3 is TGTGCCAATCCAGGGGAGGGCCAGCCCCAGCATTTT.

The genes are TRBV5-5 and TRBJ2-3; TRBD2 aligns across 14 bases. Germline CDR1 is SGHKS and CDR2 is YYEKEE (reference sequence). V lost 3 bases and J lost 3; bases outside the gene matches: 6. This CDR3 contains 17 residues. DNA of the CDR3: TGTGCCAGCAGCTCGGGACTAGCGGGGGCCAGGACAGATACGCAGTATTTT. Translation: CASSSGLAGARTDTQYF. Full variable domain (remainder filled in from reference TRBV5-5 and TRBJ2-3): DAGVTQSPTHLIKTRGQQVTLRCSPISGHKSVSWYQQVLGQGPQFIFQYYEKEERGRGNFPDRFSARQFPNYSSELNVNALLLGDSALYLCASSSGLAGARTDTQYFGPGTRLTVL.

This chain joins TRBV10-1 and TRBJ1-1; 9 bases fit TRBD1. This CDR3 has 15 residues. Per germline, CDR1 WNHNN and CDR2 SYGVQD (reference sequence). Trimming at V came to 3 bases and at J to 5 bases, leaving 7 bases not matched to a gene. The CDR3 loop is CASSENVGTGTEAFF. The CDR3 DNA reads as TGCGCCAGCAGTGAAAATGTAGGGACAGGGACTGAAGCTTTCTTT.

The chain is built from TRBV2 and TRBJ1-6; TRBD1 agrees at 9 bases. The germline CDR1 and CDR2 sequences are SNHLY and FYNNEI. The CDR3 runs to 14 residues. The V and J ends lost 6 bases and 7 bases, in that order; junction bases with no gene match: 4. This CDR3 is CASRTGGGNSPLHF. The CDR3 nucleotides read TGTGCCAGCAGGACAGGGGGGGGAAATTCACCCCTCCACTTT.

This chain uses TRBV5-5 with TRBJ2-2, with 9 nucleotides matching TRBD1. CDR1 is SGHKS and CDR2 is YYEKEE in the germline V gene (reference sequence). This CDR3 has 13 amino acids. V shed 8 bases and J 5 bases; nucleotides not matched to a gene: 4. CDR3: CASGTGITGELFF. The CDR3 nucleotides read TGTGCCAGTGGGACAGGGATAACCGGGGAGCTGTTTTTT. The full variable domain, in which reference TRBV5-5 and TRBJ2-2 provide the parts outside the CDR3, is DAGVTQSPTHLIKTRGQQVTLRCSPISGHKSVSWYQQVLGQGPQFIFQYYEKEERGRGNFPDRFSARQFPNYSSELNVNALLLGDSALYLCASGTGITGELFFGEGSRLTVL.

The CDR3 region is CASSLETSGGSPLREQFF. The CDR3, as DNA: TGTGCCAGCAGCTTAGAAACGAGCGGGGGGTCCCCTCTAAGGGAGCAGTTCTTC. The chain joins TRBV7-6 to TRBJ2-1; 9 nucleotides match TRBD2. J lost 10 bases, V lost 1 base, and 17 bases had no gene match. The germline V gene has CDR1 SGHVS and CDR2 FNYEAQ. The CDR3 extends over 18 amino acids. Variable domain in full (rest from reference TRBV7-6 and TRBJ2-1): GAGVSQSPRYKVTKRGQDVALRCDPISGHVSLYWYRQALGQGPEFLTYFNYEAQQDKSGLPNDRFSAERPEGSISTLTIQRTEQRDSAMYRCASSLETSGGSPLREQFFGPGTRLTVL.

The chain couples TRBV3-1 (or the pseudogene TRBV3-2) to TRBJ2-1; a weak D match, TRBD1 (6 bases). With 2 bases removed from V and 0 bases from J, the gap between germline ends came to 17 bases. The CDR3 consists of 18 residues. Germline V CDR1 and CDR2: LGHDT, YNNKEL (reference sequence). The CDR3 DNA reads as TGTGCCAGCAGCCAAATACCGGACAGCTCGAGCTCCTACAATGAGCAGTTCTTC. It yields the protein CASSQIPDSSSSYNEQFF.